Listed below are T cell receptor beta chains from one sample, sequenced in a study of blood T cell repertoires in COVID-19. Profiled with immunoSEQ multiplex PCR; TCRdb holds only in-frame clones, not every one. This sample has about 480,000 clones, with more than 75% found just once. Material: PBMCs or T cells enriched from blood (not recorded which). The receptors stem from a woman between 40 and 50 years old who had recovered from COVID-19. The CDR3 runs from the conserved cysteine through the conserved F or W. The order of the fields is CDR3 length, J gene, V gene, CDR3 protein.

>14|TRBJ1-5|TRBV10-2
CASSEDRVNQPQHF
>14|TRBJ2-2|TRBV11-2
CASSLVRGSGELFF
>16|TRBJ2-5|TRBV5-5
CASSFGSGNLIETQYF
>14|TRBJ1-5|TRBV7-9
CASSPGDSNQPQHF
>16|TRBJ1-2|TRBV19
CASSIAGQTDIYGYTF
>14|TRBJ1-5|TRBV19
CASHRGGPNQPQHF
>16|TRBJ1-2|TRBV5-1
CASSQGQGTSSVGYTF
>16|TRBJ2-4|TRBV4-3
CASSQAHSGGRDIQYF
>16|TRBJ2-5|TRBV25-1
CASSKPGQGFRETQYF
>15|TRBJ2-1|TRBV7-2
CASSSTSGSLGEQFF
>16|TRBJ2-1|TRBV7-2
CASSLGPVLKGNEQFF
>14|TRBJ2-7|TRBV19
CASSVRGLEGEQYF
>13|TRBJ1-2|TRBV10-3
CAISLRGDYGYTF
>15|TRBJ2-1|TRBV7-2
CASSYYRGTYNEQFF
>12|TRBJ1-1|TRBV6-5
CASSYPGAEAFF
>15|TRBJ2-2|TRBV25-1
CASSAGQGGTGELFF
>15|TRBJ2-3|TRBV27
CASSLVSSGTDTQYF
>17|TRBJ2-1|TRBV27
CASRSWTGTTGYNEQFF
>14|TRBJ1-2|TRBV24-1
CATSEDTINYGYTF
>15|TRBJ1-1|TRBV5-1
CASSSTGTVNTEAFF
>14|TRBJ2-7|TRBV6-4
CASGGGLSLYEQYF
>14|TRBJ1-2|TRBV6-2/TRBV6-3
CASSQRGTPSGYTF
>13|TRBJ1-1|TRBV6-6
CASRPQGYTEAFF
>13|TRBJ2-5|TRBV12-3/TRBV12-4
CASSFWESETQYF
>15|TRBJ1-3|TRBV5-1
CASRPGQSSGNTIYF
>16|TRBJ1-2|TRBV14
CASSPYAGTGYYGYTF
>14|TRBJ1-6|TRBV2
CASSADRVEAPLHF
>14|TRBJ2-4|TRBV10-3
CAISETEAKNIQYF
>16|TRBJ2-3|TRBV2
CASSRELAGGADTQYF
>16|TRBJ2-1|TRBV24-1
CATSDSGASGYNEQFF
>16|TRBJ1-4|TRBV9
CASSPGPGQGYEKLFF